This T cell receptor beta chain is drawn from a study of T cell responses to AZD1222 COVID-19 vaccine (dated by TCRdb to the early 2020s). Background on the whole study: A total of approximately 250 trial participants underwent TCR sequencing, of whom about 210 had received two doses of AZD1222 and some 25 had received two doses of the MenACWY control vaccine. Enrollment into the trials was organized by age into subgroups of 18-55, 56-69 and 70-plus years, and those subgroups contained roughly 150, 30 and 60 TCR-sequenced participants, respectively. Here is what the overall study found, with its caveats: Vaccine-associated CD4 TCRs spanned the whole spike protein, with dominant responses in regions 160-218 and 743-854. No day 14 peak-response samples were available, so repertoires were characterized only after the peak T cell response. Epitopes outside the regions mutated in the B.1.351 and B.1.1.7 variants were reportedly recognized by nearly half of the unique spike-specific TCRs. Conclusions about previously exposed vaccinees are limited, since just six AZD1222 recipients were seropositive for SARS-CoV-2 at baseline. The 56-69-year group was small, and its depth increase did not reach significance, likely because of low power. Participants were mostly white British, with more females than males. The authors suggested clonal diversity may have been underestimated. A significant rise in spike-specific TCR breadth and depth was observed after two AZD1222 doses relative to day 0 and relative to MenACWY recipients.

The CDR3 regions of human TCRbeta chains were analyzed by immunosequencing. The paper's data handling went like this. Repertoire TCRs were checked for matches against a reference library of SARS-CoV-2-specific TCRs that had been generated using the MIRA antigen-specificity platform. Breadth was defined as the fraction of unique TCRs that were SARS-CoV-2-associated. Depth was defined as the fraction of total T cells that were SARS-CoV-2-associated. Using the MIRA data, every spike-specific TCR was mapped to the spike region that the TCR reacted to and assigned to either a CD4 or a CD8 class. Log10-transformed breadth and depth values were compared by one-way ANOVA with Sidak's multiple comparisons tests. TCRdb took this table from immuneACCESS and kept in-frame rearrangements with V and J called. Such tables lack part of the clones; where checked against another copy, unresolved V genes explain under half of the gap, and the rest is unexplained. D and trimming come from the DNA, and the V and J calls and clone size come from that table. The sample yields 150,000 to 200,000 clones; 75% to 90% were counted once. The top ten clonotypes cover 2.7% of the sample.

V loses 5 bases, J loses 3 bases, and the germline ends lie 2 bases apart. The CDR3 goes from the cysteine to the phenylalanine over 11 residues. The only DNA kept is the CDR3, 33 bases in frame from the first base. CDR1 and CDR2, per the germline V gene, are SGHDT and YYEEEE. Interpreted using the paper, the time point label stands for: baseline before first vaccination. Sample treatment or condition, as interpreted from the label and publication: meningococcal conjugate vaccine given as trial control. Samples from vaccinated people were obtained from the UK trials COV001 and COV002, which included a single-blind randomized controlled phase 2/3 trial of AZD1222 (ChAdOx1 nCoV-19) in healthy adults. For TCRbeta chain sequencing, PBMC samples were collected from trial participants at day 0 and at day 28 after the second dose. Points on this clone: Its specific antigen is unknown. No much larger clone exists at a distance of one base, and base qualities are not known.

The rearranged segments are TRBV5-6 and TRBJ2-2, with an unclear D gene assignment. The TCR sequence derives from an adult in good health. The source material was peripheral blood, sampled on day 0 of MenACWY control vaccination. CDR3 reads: CASSYTGELFF. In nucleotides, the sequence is TGTGCCAGCAGTTACACCGGGGAGCTGTTTTTT.